This is a list of T cell receptor beta chains from one sample in a study of shared clonotypes between healthy human individuals. The table came from immunoSEQ multiplex PCR; TCRdb's copy has only in-frame clones and leaves some out. The sample holds some 1,100,000 clones, more than 75% seen once. The sequenced sample was memory CD4+ T cells from PBMCs. These receptors came from a man in his late teens or twenties in good health. Some clones in this sample may be carry-over from other donors' samples. Both conserved end residues are part of each CDR3. Fields, in order: D gene, J gene, V gene, clone size, CDR3 DNA, CDR3 protein. D genes are given only for firm matches. Clone size is shown for a subset of rows, as once, few, many or a class of expanded clone.

D: TRBD1; J: TRBJ2-7; V: TRBV5-8; size: -; DNA: TGTGCCAGCAGCTTGCGGTTGAGGGGGCAAGAGCAGTACTTC; CDR3: CASSLRLRGQEQYF
D: TRBD1; J: TRBJ2-7; V: TRBV6-6; size: -; DNA: TGTGCCAGCAGTAAATGGGACAGGGGGAGATACGAGCAGTACTTC; CDR3: CASSKWDRGRYEQYF
D: TRBD1; J: TRBJ1-1; V: TRBV10-3; size: many; DNA: TGTGCCATCAGGGACACAGGGGATTACACTGAAGCTTTCTTT; CDR3: CAIRDTGDYTEAFF
D: -; J: TRBJ2-3; V: TRBV13; size: few; DNA: TGTGCCAGCAGCTTAGGCCACGGCACAGATACGCAGTATTTT; CDR3: CASSLGHGTDTQYF
D: -; J: TRBJ2-7; V: TRBV2; size: once; DNA: TGTGCCAGCAGTGGGGCGATGACAGGTCGGGCCAAACAGTACTTC; CDR3: CASSGAMTGRAKQYF
D: -; J: TRBJ2-7; V: TRBV5-4; size: -; DNA: TGTGCCAGCAGTTATACCCGGGGCAGCTCCTACGAGCAGTACTTC; CDR3: CASSYTRGSSYEQYF
D: TRBD2; J: TRBJ2-1; V: TRBV9; size: -; DNA: TGTGCCAGCAGCCCCCGGACTAGCGGGAGTAATGAGCAGTTCTTC; CDR3: CASSPRTSGSNEQFF
D: TRBD2; J: TRBJ2-7; V: TRBV28; size: -; DNA: TGTGCCAGCAGTACCCCGGGGGGGCCCAGCGAGCAGTACTTC; CDR3: CASSTPGGPSEQYF
D: TRBD2; J: TRBJ2-7; V: TRBV7-9; size: -; DNA: TGTGCCAGCAGCCTCCCCCCCGGACTAGCGGGAGGGCCCTTCTACGAGCAGTACTTC; CDR3: CASSLPPGLAGGPFYEQYF
D: TRBD1; J: TRBJ2-1; V: TRBV5-1; size: -; DNA: TGCGCCAGCAGTCCGGGACAGGGGGACTCCAATGAGCAGTTCTTC; CDR3: CASSPGQGDSNEQFF
D: -; J: TRBJ2-3; V: TRBV5-6; size: once; DNA: TGTGCCAGCAGCTTGACGGACACAGATACGCAGTATTTT; CDR3: CASSLTDTDTQYF
D: TRBD1; J: TRBJ2-2; V: TRBV6-5; size: -; DNA: TGTGCCAGCAGTTACGGACAGGCAGGGACCGGGGAGCTGTTTTTT; CDR3: CASSYGQAGTGELFF
D: TRBD2; J: TRBJ2-3; V: TRBV28; size: few; DNA: TGTGCCAGCAGCCCTTGGGGATTTAGCGGGAGGTCAGATACGCAGTATTTT; CDR3: CASSPWGFSGRSDTQYF
D: TRBD1; J: TRBJ2-3; V: TRBV25-1; size: once; DNA: TGTGCCAGCAGAACAGGGGGGACAGATACGCAGTATTTT; CDR3: CASRTGGTDTQYF
D: -; J: TRBJ2-1; V: TRBV28; size: few; DNA: TGTGCCAGCAGTTTGAGGACGGAGCAGTTCTTC; CDR3: CASSLRTEQFF